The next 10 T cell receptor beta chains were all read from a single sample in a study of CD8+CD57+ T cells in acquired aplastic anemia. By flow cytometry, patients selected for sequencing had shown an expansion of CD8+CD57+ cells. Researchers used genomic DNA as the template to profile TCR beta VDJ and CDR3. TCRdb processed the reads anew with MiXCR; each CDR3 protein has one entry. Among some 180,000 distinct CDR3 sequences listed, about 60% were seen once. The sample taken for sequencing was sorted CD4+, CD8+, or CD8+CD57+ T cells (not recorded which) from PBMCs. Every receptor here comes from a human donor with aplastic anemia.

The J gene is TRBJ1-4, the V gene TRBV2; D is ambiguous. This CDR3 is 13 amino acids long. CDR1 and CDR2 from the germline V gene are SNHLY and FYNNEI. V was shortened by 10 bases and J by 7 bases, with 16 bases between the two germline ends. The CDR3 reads CATAVSPSEKLFF. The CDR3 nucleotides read TGTGCCACCGCGGTCTCCCCTAGTGAAAAACTGTTTTTT.

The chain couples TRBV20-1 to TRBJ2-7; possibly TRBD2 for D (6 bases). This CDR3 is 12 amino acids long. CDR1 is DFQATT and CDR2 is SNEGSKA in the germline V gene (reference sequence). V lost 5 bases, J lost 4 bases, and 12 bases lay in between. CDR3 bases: TGCAGTGCTGGGACTTCTTCTTACGAGCAGTACTTC. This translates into CSAGTSSYEQYF.

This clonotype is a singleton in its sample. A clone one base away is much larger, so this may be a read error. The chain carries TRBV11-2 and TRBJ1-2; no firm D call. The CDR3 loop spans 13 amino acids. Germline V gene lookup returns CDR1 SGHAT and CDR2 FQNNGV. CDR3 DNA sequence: TGTGCCAGCAGCACTACAACTAACTATGGCTCCACCTTC. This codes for CASSTTTNYGSTF.

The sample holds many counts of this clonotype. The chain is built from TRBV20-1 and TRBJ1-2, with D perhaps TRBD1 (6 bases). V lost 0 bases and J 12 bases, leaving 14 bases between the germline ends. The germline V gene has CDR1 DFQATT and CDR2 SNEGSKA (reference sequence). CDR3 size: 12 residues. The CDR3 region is CSARDPQGGNTF. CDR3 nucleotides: TGCAGTGCTAGAGACCCACAGGGAGGGAACACCTTC.

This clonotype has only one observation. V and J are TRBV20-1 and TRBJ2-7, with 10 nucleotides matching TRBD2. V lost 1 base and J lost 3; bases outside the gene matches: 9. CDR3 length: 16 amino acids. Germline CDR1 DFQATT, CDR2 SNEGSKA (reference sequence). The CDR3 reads CSARVWLAGVIYEQYF. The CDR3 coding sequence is TGCAGTGCTAGAGTTTGGCTAGCGGGAGTTATCTACGAGCAGTACTTC.

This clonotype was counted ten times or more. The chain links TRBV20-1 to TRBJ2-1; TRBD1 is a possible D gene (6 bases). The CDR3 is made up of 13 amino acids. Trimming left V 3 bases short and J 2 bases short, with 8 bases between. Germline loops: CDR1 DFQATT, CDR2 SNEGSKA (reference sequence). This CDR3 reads CSARRDTYNEQFF. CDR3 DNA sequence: TGCAGTGCTAGGAGGGACACCTACAATGAGCAGTTCTTC.

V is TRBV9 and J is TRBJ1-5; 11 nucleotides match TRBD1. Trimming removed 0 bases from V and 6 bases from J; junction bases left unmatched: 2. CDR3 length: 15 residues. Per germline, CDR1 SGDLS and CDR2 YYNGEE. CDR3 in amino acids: CASSVGGQGAQPQHF. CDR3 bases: TGTGCCAGCAGCGTAGGAGGACAGGGGGCTCAGCCCCAGCATTTT.

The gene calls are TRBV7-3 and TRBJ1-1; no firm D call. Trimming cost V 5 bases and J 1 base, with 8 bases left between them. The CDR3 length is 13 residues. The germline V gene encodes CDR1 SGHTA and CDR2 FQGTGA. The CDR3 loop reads CASSAESNTEAFF. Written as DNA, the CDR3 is TGTGCCAGCAGCGCTGAATCGAACACTGAAGCTTTCTTT.

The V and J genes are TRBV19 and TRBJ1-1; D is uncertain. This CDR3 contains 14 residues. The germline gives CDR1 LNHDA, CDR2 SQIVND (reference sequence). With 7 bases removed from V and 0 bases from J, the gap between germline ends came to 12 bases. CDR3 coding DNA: TGTGCCAGTAACCCCCGGGGTGTGAACACTGAAGCTTTCTTT. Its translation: CASNPRGVNTEAFF.

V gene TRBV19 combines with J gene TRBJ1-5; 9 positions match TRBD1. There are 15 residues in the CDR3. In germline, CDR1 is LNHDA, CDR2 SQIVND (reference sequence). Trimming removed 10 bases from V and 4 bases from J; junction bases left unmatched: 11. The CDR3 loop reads CATNDAGTGNQPQHF. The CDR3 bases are TGTGCCACCAACGACGCCGGGACAGGGAATCAGCCCCAGCATTTT.